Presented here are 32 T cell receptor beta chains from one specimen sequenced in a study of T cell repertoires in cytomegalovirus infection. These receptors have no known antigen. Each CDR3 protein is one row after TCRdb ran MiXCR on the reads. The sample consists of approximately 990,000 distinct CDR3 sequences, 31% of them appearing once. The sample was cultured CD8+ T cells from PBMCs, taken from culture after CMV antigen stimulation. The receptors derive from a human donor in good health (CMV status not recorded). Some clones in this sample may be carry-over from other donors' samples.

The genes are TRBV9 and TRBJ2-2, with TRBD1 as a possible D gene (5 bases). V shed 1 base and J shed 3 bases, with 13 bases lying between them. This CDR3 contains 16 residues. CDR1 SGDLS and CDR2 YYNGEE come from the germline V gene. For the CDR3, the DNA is TGTGCCAGCAGCGTACCAAGACAGACTCACACCGGGGAGCTGTTTTTT. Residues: CASSVPRQTHTGELFF.

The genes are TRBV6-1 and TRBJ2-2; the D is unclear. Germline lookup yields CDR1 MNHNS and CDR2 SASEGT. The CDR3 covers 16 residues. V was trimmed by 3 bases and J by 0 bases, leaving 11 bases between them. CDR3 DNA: TGTGCCAGCAGTGAGTTGGTGGTCCCGAACACCGGGGAGCTGTTTTTT. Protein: CASSELVVPNTGELFF.

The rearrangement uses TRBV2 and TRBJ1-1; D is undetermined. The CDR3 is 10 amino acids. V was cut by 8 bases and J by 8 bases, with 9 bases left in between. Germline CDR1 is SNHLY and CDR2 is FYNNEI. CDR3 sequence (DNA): TGTGCCAGCCAGAGGTCAGAAGCTTTCTTT. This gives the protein CASQRSEAFF.

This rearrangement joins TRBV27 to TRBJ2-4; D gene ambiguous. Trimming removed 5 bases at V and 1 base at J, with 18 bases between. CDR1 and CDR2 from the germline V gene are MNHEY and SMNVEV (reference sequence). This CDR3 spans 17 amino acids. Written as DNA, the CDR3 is TGTGCCAGCAGTCCAACCGGTTGGGCACTGGCCAAAAACATTCAGTACTTC. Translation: CASSPTGWALAKNIQYF.

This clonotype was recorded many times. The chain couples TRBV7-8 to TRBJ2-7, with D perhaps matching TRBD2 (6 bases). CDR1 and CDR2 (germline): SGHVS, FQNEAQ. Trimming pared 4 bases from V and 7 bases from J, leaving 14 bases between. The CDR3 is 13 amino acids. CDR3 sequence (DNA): TGTGCCAGCAGCTGGCGGGACGGACGGGAGCAGTACGTC. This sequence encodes CASSWRDGREQYV.

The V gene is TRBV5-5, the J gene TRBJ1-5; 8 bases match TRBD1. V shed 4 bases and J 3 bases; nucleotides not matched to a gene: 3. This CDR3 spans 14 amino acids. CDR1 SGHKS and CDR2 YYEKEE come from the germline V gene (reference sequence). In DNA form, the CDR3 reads TGTGCCAGCAGCACGGGACAGGACAATCAGCCCCAGCATTTT. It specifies CASSTGQDNQPQHF. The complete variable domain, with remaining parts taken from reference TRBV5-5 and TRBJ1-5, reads DAGVTQSPTHLIKTRGQQVTLRCSPISGHKSVSWYQQVLGQGPQFIFQYYEKEERGRGNFPDRFSARQFPNYSSELNVNALLLGDSALYLCASSTGQDNQPQHFGDGTRLSIL.

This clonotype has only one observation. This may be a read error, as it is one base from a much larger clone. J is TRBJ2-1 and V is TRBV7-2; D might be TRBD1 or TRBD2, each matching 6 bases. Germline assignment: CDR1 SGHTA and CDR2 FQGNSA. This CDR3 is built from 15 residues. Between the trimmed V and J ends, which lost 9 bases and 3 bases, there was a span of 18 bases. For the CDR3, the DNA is TGTGCCAGGAGCCCCCGGGGGCCCCACTACAATGAGCAGTTCTTC. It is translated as CARSPRGPHYNEQFF.

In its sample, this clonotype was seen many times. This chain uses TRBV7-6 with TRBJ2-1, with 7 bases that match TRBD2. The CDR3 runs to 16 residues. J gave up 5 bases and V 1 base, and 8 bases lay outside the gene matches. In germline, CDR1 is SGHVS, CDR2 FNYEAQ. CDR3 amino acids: CASSLDVRGGNNEQFF. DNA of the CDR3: TGTGCCAGCAGCTTAGACGTTCGCGGGGGAAACAATGAGCAGTTCTTC.

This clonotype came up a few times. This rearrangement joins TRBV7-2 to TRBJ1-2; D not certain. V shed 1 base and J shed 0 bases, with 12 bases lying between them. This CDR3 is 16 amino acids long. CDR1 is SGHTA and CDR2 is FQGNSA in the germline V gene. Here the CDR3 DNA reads TGTGCCAGCAGCTTAGGGGGTTATTTGCCTAACTATGGCTACACCTTC. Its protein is CASSLGGYLPNYGYTF.

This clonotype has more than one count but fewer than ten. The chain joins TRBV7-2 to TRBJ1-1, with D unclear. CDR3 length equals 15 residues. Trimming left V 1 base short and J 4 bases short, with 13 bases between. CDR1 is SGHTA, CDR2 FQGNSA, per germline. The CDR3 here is CASSLEGAGGTEAFF. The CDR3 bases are TGTGCCAGCAGCTTAGAGGGTGCGGGCGGCACTGAAGCTTTCTTT.

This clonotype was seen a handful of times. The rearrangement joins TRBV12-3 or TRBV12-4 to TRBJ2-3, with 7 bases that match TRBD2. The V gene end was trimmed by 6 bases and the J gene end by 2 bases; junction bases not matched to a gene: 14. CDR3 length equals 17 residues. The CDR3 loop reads CASRHTSSSGFTDTQYF. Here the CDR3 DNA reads TGTGCCAGCAGGCACACGTCGTCTAGCGGTTTCACAGATACGCAGTATTTT.

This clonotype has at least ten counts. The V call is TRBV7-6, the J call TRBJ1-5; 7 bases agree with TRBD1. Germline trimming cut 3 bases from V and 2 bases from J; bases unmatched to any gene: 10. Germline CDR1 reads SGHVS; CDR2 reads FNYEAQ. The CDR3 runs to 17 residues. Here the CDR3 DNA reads TGTGCCAGCAGCTTGTGGGCTGGGACAGCCGGCAATCAGCCCCAGCATTTT. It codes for CASSLWAGTAGNQPQHF.

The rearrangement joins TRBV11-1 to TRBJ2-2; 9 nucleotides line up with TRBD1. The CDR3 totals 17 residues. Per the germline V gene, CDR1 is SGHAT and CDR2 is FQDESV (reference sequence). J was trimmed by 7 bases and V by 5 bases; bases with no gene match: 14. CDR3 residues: CASSQMADRGPHGELFF. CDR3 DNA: TGTGCCAGCAGCCAAATGGCGGACAGGGGACCGCACGGGGAGCTGTTTTTT.

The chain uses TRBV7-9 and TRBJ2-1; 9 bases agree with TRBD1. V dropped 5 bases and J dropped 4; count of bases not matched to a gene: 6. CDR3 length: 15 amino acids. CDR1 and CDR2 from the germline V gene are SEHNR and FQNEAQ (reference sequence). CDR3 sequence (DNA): TGTGCCAGCAGCCCAAAGGGACAGGGTTACAATGAGCAGTTCTTC. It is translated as CASSPKGQGYNEQFF.

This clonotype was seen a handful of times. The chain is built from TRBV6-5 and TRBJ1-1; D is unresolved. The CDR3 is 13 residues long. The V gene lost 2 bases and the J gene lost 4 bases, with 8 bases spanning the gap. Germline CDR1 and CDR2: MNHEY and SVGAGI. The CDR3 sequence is CASSYAVFTEAFF. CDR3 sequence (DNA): TGTGCCAGCAGTTACGCGGTTTTCACTGAAGCTTTCTTT.

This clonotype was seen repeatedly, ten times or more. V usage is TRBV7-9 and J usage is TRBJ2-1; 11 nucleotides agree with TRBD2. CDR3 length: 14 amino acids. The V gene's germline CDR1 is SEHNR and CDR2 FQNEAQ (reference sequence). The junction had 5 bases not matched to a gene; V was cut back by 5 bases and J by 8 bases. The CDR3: CASSRTSGGHEQFF. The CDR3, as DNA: TGTGCCAGCAGCCGTACTAGCGGGGGTCATGAGCAGTTCTTC.

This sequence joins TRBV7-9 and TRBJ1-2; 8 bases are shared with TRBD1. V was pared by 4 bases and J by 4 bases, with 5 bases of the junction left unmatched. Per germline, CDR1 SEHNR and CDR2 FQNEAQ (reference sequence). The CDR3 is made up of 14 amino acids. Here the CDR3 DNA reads TGTGCCAGCAGCTGGGGACAGGACTTCTATGGCTACACCTTC. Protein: CASSWGQDFYGYTF.

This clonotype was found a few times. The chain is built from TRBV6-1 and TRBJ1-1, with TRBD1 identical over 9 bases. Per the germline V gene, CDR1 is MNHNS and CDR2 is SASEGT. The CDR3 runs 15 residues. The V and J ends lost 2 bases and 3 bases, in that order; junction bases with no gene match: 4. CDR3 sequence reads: CASSEPGTGHTEAFF. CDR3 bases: TGTGCCAGCAGTGAACCCGGGACAGGGCACACTGAAGCTTTCTTT.

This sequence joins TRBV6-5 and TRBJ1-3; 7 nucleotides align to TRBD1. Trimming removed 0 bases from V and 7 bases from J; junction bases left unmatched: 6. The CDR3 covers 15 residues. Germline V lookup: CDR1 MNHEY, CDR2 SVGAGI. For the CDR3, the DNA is TGTGCCAGCAGTTACTCGACAGGGCTCGGGAACACCATATATTTT. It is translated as CASSYSTGLGNTIYF.

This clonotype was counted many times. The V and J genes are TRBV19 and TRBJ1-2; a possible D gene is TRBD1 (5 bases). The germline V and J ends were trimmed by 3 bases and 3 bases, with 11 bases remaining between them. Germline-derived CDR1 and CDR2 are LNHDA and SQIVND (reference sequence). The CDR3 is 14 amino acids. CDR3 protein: CASSMGPGDYGYTF. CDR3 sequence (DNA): TGTGCCAGTAGTATGGGGCCGGGAGACTATGGCTACACCTTC.

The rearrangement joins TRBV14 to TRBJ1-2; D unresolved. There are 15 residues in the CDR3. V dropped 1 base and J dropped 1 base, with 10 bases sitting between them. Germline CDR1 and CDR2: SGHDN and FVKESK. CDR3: CASSQGAVRNYGYTF. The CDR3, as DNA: TGTGCCAGCAGCCAAGGAGCGGTTCGTAACTATGGCTACACCTTC.

The CDR3 DNA sequence: TGTGCTAGTGGTTTTCTAGCGGGGGGAAGCACAGATACGCAGTATTTT. Protein sequence: CASGFLAGGSTDTQYF. This sequence joins TRBV12-5 and TRBJ2-3; TRBD2 agrees at 11 bases. V shed 3 bases, J shed 0 bases, and the junction held 2 bases outside the gene matches. Germline V gene sequence: CDR1 LGHNT, CDR2 FRNRAP. The CDR3 is 16 amino acids. Complete variable domain (other parts from reference TRBV12-5 and TRBJ2-3): DARVTQTPRHKVTEMGQEVTMRCQPILGHNTVFWYRQTMMQGLELLAYFRNRAPLDDSGMPKDRFSAEMPDATLATLKIQPSEPRDSAVYFCASGFLAGGSTDTQYFGPGTRLTVL.

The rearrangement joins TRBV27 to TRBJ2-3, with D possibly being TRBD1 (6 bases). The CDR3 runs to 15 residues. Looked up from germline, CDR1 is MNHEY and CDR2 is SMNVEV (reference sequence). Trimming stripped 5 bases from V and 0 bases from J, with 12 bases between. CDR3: CASSLGTHSTDTQYF. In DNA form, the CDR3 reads TGTGCCAGCAGTCTCGGGACACACAGCACAGATACGCAGTATTTT.

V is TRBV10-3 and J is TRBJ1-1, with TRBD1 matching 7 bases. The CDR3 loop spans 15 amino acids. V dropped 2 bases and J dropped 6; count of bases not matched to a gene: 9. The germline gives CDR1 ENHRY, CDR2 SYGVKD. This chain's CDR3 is CAISETLEGAAEAFF. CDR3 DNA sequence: TGTGCCATCAGTGAGACCCTGGAGGGGGCAGCTGAAGCTTTCTTT.

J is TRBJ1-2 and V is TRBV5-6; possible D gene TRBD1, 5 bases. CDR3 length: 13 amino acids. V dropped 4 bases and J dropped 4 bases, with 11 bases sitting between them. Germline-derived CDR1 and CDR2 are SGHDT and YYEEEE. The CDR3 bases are TGTGCCAGCAGCCCAGACAGACCCTATGGCTACACCTTC. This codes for CASSPDRPYGYTF.

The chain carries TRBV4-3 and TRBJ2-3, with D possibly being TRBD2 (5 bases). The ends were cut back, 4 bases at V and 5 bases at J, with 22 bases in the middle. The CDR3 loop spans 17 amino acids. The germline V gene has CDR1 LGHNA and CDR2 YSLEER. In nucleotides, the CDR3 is TGCGCCAGCAGCCTTATCGGCCCCCTAGCCGAAGGAGATACGCAGTATTTT. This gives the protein CASSLIGPLAEGDTQYF.

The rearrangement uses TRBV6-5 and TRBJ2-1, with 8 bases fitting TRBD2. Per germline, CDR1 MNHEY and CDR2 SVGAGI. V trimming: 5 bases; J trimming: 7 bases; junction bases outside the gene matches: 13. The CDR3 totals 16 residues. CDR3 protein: CASSLSGRGGHNEQFF. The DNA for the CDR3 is TGTGCCAGCAGTCTATCAGGACGGGGGGGCCATAATGAGCAGTTCTTC.

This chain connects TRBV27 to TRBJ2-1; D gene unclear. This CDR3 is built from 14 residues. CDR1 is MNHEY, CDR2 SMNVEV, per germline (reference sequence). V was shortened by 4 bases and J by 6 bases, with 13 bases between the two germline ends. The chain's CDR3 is CASSYQTELNEQFF. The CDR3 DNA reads TGTGCCAGCAGTTACCAGACTGAGCTCAATGAGCAGTTCTTC.

In nucleotides, the CDR3 is TGCGCCAGCAGCCAAGGGCGGGGGGGAGATACGCAGTATTTT. Amino acids: CASSQGRGGDTQYF. The rearrangement uses TRBV4-1 and TRBJ2-3; 9 bases line up with TRBD2. Germline CDR1 and CDR2: MGHRA and YSYEKL. The CDR3 runs to 14 residues. J was trimmed by 5 bases and V by 1 base; bases with no gene match: 1.

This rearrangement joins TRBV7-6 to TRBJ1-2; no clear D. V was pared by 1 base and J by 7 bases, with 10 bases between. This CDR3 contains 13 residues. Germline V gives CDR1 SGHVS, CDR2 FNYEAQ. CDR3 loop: CASSLGEAGGYTF. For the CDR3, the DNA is TGTGCCAGCAGCTTAGGAGAAGCCGGTGGCTACACCTTC.

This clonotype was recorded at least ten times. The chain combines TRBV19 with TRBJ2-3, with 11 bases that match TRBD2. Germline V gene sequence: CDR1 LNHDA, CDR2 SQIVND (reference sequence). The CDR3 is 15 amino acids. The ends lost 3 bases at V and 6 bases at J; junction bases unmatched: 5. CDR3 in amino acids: CASSISLAGGDTQYF. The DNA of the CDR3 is TGTGCCAGTAGTATTTCCCTAGCGGGGGGCGATACGCAGTATTTT.

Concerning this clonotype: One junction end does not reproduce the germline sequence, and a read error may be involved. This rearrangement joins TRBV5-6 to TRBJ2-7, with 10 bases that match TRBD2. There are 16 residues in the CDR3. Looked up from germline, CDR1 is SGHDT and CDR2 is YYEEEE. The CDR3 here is CASSLGLADVSYKQYF. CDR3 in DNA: TGTGCCAGCAGCTTAGGACTAGCGGACGTCTCCTACAAGCAGTACTTC.